This T cell receptor (beta chain) was captured by sequencing in a study of blood T cell repertoires in COVID-19. Study summary: Sites in the United States, Italy and Spain provided acute and convalescent COVID-19 samples. Sample material is recorded as cDNA or gDNA derived from T cells, B-cell-depleted T cells, or PBMCs.

Study processing details: Estimation of nucleated cell counts relied on the amplification of reference gene primers. TCRdb keeps only in-frame clones here, not all; method: immunoSEQ multiplex PCR. V and J calls and clone size are copied from that table; D and trimming were computed from the DNA. The repertoire holds about 81,000 clones, 80% to 90% seen once, with roughly 4.8% in the top ten. The specimen sequenced was peripheral blood. The TCR was taken from a woman over 75 with acute or convalescent COVID-19.

The CDR3 DNA reads as TGTGCCAGCAGCTGGAATTCTTACCCGGGGGGTGGCTACACCTTC. It is translated as CASSWNSYPGGGYTF. This chain connects TRBV6-5 to TRBJ1-2; perhaps TRBD1 as D (5 bases). Germline CDR1 MNHEY, CDR2 SVGAGI. This CDR3 is built from 15 residues. V dropped 6 bases and J dropped 7 bases, with 21 bases sitting between them.